This T cell receptor beta chain was captured in a study of blood T cell repertoires in COVID-19. TCRdb's table, derived via immunoSEQ multiplex PCR, lists solely in-frame clones and lacks some. Of approximately 170,000 clones listed, 88% are singletons. Trimming removed 11 bases from V and 7 bases from J, with 20 bases in between. Germline loops: CDR1 MNHEY, CDR2 SVGAGI. The CDR3 covers 13 residues. The sequence was collected from a woman under 30 who had recovered from COVID-19. This chain connects TRBV6-5 to TRBJ1-1, with D perhaps matching TRBD1 (6 bases). Sequenced input: PBMCs or T cells enriched from blood (not recorded which). CDR3 nucleotide sequence: TGTGCCCCCTCTCCCCCGGGACAAAGTGAAGCTTTCTTT. This encodes CAPSPPGQSEAFF.